A selection of T cell receptor beta chains follows, all from one sample in a study of blood T cell repertoires in COVID-19. Profiling relied on immunoSEQ multiplex PCR, and the TCRdb table lists in-frame clones only, not all of them. The profile shows some 200,000 clones, approximately 83% of them singletons. The sequencing input was peripheral blood. The receptors were gathered from a woman aged 25 to 45 with COVID-19, enrolled during active disease. The CDR3 runs from the conserved cysteine through the conserved F or W. The D gene is left open where the match is weak. Size values are once, few and many counts, or a class for expanded clones, and some rows have none.

j_call	clone_size	d_call	v_call	cdr3_nt	cdr3_aa
TRBJ2-5	-	-	TRBV18	TGTGCCAGCTCACCACCCGGGGTAGAGACCCAGTACTTC	CASSPPGVETQYF
TRBJ2-5	-	TRBD1	TRBV7-9	TGTGCCAGCAGCCCCCGAGGGACAGGGAGTAGTAGGGAGACCCAGTACTTC	CASSPRGTGSSRETQYF
TRBJ2-3	-	TRBD2	TRBV24-1	TGTGCCACCAGTGACCGTGTCGGGGGGGCCTTCACAGATACGCAGTATTTT	CATSDRVGGAFTDTQYF
TRBJ1-2	-	-	TRBV27	TGTGCCAGCAGTTTTGACAGTCAATATGGCTACACCTTC	CASSFDSQYGYTF
TRBJ2-5	-	-	TRBV7-3	TGTGCCAGCAGCCCCGGGGTCCCTGGACTCCAAGAGACCCAGTACTTC	CASSPGVPGLQETQYF
TRBJ2-1	-	TRBD2	TRBV27	TGTGCCAGCAGTTCCCCGGGACTAGCGGGTGGATACTGGGGAATCAATGAGCAGTTCTTC	CASSSPGLAGGYWGINEQFF
TRBJ1-1	once	-	TRBV9	TGTGCCAGCAGCGTAGTGGCAGGGAAGGACACTGAAGCTTTCTTT	CASSVVAGKDTEAFF
TRBJ1-1	-	TRBD1	TRBV18	TGTGCCAGCTCACCACCACGGACAGGGGAAGGCTTGAACACTGAAGCTTTCTTT	CASSPPRTGEGLNTEAFF
TRBJ1-2	-	-	TRBV7-8	TGTGCCAGCAGCCCAACTGGGAGTATCTATGGCTACACCTTC	CASSPTGSIYGYTF
TRBJ2-1	-	TRBD1	TRBV12-3/TRBV12-4	TGTGCCGCGGGGGACAGGGTCGACAATGAGCAGTTCTTC	CAAGDRVDNEQFF
TRBJ2-3	once	-	TRBV5-1	TGCGCCAGCAGCTTGACAGGGTCGGGGCTAGCGGTCCGTCGTGGAGATACGCAGTATTTT	CASSLTGSGLAVRRGDTQYF
TRBJ2-5	-	-	TRBV5-1	TGCGCCAGCAGCTTGGTCGGACAGCAACAAGAGACCCAGTACTTC	CASSLVGQQQETQYF
TRBJ1-1	-	TRBD1	TRBV10-3	TGTGCCATCAGCCCCGACAGGGCCCTCGAAGCTTTCTTT	CAISPDRALEAFF
TRBJ2-5	-	-	TRBV3-1/TRBV3-2	TGTGCCAGCAGCCAAGGACTAGAAGAGACCCAGTACTTC	CASSQGLEETQYF
TRBJ1-2	-	-	TRBV3-1/TRBV3-2	TGTGCCAGCAGCCAAGATCCGGGGGGCTACACCTTC	CASSQDPGGYTF
TRBJ1-5	-	-	TRBV19	TGTGCCTCACAGGGTTCCGGTCAGCCCCAGCATTTT	CASQGSGQPQHF
TRBJ2-3	-	TRBD2	TRBV20-1	TGCAGTGCTAGTGGACTAGCGGGAGCAACAGATACGCAGTATTTT	CSASGLAGATDTQYF
TRBJ2-1	-	TRBD1	TRBV10-3	TGTGCCATCAGAGGCGATGGGACAGGCTTTGAACAGAGGAGCTCCTACAATGAGCAGTTCTTC	CAIRGDGTGFEQRSSYNEQFF
TRBJ1-1	-	-	TRBV5-6	TGTGCCAGCAGCTTACAGGGCAGCACTGAAGCTTTCTTT	CASSLQGSTEAFF
TRBJ1-2	once	-	TRBV3-1/TRBV3-2	TGTGCCAGCAGCCATTTAATTAACTATGGCTACACCTTC	CASSHLINYGYTF
TRBJ1-1	-	-	TRBV5-1	TGCGCCAGCAGTGGCGATGGTGAGGCCAGTCGAAACACTGAAGCTTTCTTT	CASSGDGEASRNTEAFF
TRBJ2-2	-	TRBD1	TRBV5-4	TGTGCCAGCAGCCAAGCTCCGGGACAGGGCCCGAACACCGGGGAGCTGTTTTTT	CASSQAPGQGPNTGELFF
TRBJ2-3	-	TRBD2	TRBV11-2	TGTGCCAGCAGCTTGGCACTAGCGCGTACAGATACGCAGTATTTT	CASSLALARTDTQYF
TRBJ2-3	-	-	TRBV27	TGTGCCAGCAGGGGGGGAGGCACAGATACGCAGTATTTT	CASRGGGTDTQYF
TRBJ2-1	few	-	TRBV7-9	TGTGCCAGCAGCTTAGCGCGGGGGACAGGACTTTACAATGAGCAGTTCTTC	CASSLARGTGLYNEQFF
TRBJ1-1	-	-	TRBV7-2	TGTGCCAGCGCTTTGTCCGGGAAGATTGAAGCTTTCTTT	CASALSGKIEAFF
TRBJ2-2	once	-	TRBV18	TGTGCCAGCTCACCCCCGACGGAAAGCGCCGGGGAGCTGTTTTTT	CASSPPTESAGELFF
TRBJ1-4	-	TRBD1	TRBV5-1	TGCGCCAGCAGCTCCACAGGGGCGACTAATGAAAAACTGTTTTTT	CASSSTGATNEKLFF
TRBJ2-7	-	TRBD1	TRBV30	TGTGCCTGGAGCGGGACAGGGACATTCTACGAGCAGTACTTC	CAWSGTGTFYEQYF
TRBJ1-5	-	TRBD1	TRBV5-6	TGTGCCAGCACCCAGACAGGGTCTGGCAATCAGCCCCAGCATTTT	CASTQTGSGNQPQHF
TRBJ1-5	-	-	TRBV4-3	TGCGCCAGCAGCCAAGGAGTGGGCCAGCCCCAGCATTTT	CASSQGVGQPQHF
TRBJ1-4	-	TRBD1	TRBV3-1/TRBV3-2	TGTGCCAGCAGCCAAGAACAGGGGGCTTCGACTAATGAAAAACTGTTTTTT	CASSQEQGASTNEKLFF
TRBJ2-3	few	TRBD2	TRBV3-1/TRBV3-2	TGTGCCAGCAGTAGCGGGCTCCCCGATACGCAGTATTTT	CASSSGLPDTQYF
TRBJ2-3	-	-	TRBV5-4	TGTGCCAGCAGCTTGGGTGACAATTGGAATACGCAGTATTTT	CASSLGDNWNTQYF
TRBJ2-3	-	-	TRBV7-9	TGTGCCAGCAGCTTAATAGTAACAGATACGCAGTATTTT	CASSLIVTDTQYF
TRBJ2-7	once	-	TRBV18	TGTGCCAGCTCACCACTTCAGGGGTCCGACTACGAGCAGTACTTC	CASSPLQGSDYEQYF
TRBJ1-1	-	-	TRBV3-1/TRBV3-2	TGTGCCAGCAGAGCTAGGGGTGCTTCTGAAGCTTTCTTT	CASRARGASEAFF
TRBJ1-6	few	TRBD1	TRBV19	TGTGCCAGTAGTATGACAGGGGCTTCACCCCTCCACTTT	CASSMTGASPLHF
TRBJ1-1	-	TRBD1	TRBV25-1	TGTGCCAGCAGTGAGTTCGGGGGACAGGGGTCCACTGAAGCTTTCTTT	CASSEFGGQGSTEAFF
TRBJ2-3	-	-	TRBV3-1/TRBV3-2	TGTGCCAGCAGCCAACTTAGGCGGGATAGCACAGATACGCAGTATTTT	CASSQLRRDSTDTQYF
TRBJ2-2	once	-	TRBV4-3	TGCGCCAGCAGCCAAGGGGCAGGGGCCTACGCGAACACCGGGGAGCTGTTTTTT	CASSQGAGAYANTGELFF
TRBJ2-7	once	-	TRBV6-2/TRBV6-3	TGTGCCAGCAGTTTGGCCCTCTCCTCCTACGAGCAGTACTTC	CASSLALSSYEQYF
TRBJ2-3	once	TRBD2	TRBV3-1/TRBV3-2	TGTGCCAGCAGCCAAGTGTCTAGCGGGAGGGGTGATACGCAGTATTTT	CASSQVSSGRGDTQYF
TRBJ1-2	-	TRBD1	TRBV5-6	TGTGCCAGCAGCACAAGGACAGGGACCTATGGCTACACCTTC	CASSTRTGTYGYTF
TRBJ1-6	-	TRBD1	TRBV5-4	TGTGCCAGCAGCTGGGACAGGACCTATTCACCCCTCCACTTT	CASSWDRTYSPLHF
TRBJ1-2	-	-	TRBV6-2/TRBV6-3	TGTGCCAGCAGTTCGACAGCTACTAACTATGGCTACACCTTC	CASSSTATNYGYTF
TRBJ1-2	-	-	TRBV5-5	TGTGCCAGCAGCACCCTGATGACACAATATGGCTACACCTTC	CASSTLMTQYGYTF
TRBJ1-2	-	TRBD1	TRBV15	TGTGCCACCAGCAGAGGGGACAGCAGGGGCTACACCTTC	CATSRGDSRGYTF
TRBJ2-5	-	TRBD2	TRBV15	TGTGCCACCAGCAGAGCCGGGGGGAGAGAGACCCAGTACTTC	CATSRAGGRETQYF
TRBJ1-1	-	-	TRBV4-3	TGCGCCAGCAGCCAAGATGGGGCCGACGGAACTGAAGCTTTCTTT	CASSQDGADGTEAFF
TRBJ2-7	-	-	TRBV3-1/TRBV3-2	TGTGCCAGCGGGGGCGTCTACGAGCAGTACTTC	CASGGVYEQYF
TRBJ2-7	-	TRBD2	TRBV9	TGTGCCAGCAGCGCTAGCGGGAGAATCTACGCCGAGCAGTACTTC	CASSASGRIYAEQYF
TRBJ2-1	-	-	TRBV19	TGTGCCAGTAGTAGAGCCGGGACAAGCAATGAGCAGTTCTTC	CASSRAGTSNEQFF